This T cell receptor beta chain was captured in a study of PD-1 blockade in classical Hodgkin lymphoma. Findings and caveats of the study: CD4+ TCR diversity, unlike CD8+, rose significantly by C4D1. Similar baseline diversity was found in complete responders and newly diagnosed patients. Reported baseline diversity: healthy donors highest, relapsed/refractory patients lowest.

The protocol was immunoSEQ multiplex PCR, while the TCRdb copy is restricted to in-frame clones and leaves out a portion. The repertoire consists of some 7,100 clones, with about 83% occurring once and the leading ten covering 60%. Note on this clone: Its matching antigen is unknown.

All patients relapsed after autologous stem cell transplantation, and brentuximab vedotin exposure varied. This CDR3 region has 13 residues. V lost 5 bases and J 7 bases, leaving 14 bases between the germline ends. Germline assignment: CDR1 SGHNT and CDR2 YENEEA. This TCR was sampled from a human donor with classical Hodgkin lymphoma. The material was peripheral blood mononuclear cells (PBMCs), obtained at baseline. The chain has TRBV11-3 and TRBJ1-2; weak D call: TRBD1 (5 bases). CDR3 nucleotide sequence: TGTGCCAGCAGCCCCCGGCAGGGAGGTGGCTACACCTTC. It translates to CASSPRQGGGYTF.